The TCR beta chain under discussion was sequenced for a study of response to subunit inactivated influenza vaccine. Broader study findings: Authors suggested few new T cells are recruited by each seasonal influenza vaccination.

Trimming took 0 bases from V and 4 from J, leaving 7 bases between them. There are 14 residues in the CDR3. Germline assignment: CDR1 MNHEY and CDR2 SVGAGI. MiXCR, run by TCRdb on the RT-PCR reads, gives a single entry per CDR3 protein. Seen here are about 480,000 distinct CDR3 sequences, approximately 11% observed once, and the top ten hold over 9.5%. There are many counts of this clonotype. Its antigen remains unidentified. This material consisted of PBMCs from blood, taken 40 to 50 days after vaccination. The TCR was taken from a man aged 50 or older who received an inactivated influenza vaccine. V usage is TRBV6-5 and J usage is TRBJ2-1; D gene uncertain. The CDR3 spells CASSYSTRYNEQFF. The CDR3 DNA is TGTGCCAGCAGTTACTCAACCAGATACAATGAGCAGTTCTTC.